Below are 24 T cell receptor beta chains sequenced from a single sample in a study of blood T cell repertoires in COVID-19. Assay used: immunoSEQ multiplex PCR; TCRdb lists only in-frame clones, some missing. The sample records about 130,000 clones, over 75% being singletons. The sequencing input was peripheral blood. These receptors originate from an elderly woman with acute or convalescent COVID-19.

The J gene is TRBJ1-4, the V gene TRBV28; 7 nucleotides match TRBD1. The germline V gene has CDR1 MDHEN and CDR2 SYDVKM. Trimming took 2 bases from V and 3 from J; bases not matched to a gene: 3. The CDR3 totals 15 residues. CDR3 in amino acids: CASSLAQGANEKLFF. In nucleotides, the CDR3 is TGTGCCAGCAGTTTAGCCCAGGGGGCTAATGAAAAACTGTTTTTT.

CDR3 DNA: TGTGCCAGCAGCTTAGCAGGGGCTTCCTACAATGAGCAGTTCTTC. Amino acid sequence: CASSLAGASYNEQFF. The rearrangement links TRBV11-3 to TRBJ2-1, with D possibly matching TRBD1 (6 bases). This CDR3 has 15 amino acids. The germline V and J ends were trimmed by 1 base and 1 base, with 8 bases remaining between them. Germline V lookup: CDR1 SGHNT, CDR2 YENEEA.

The J gene is TRBJ1-5, the V gene TRBV5-5; tentatively, D is TRBD1 (6 bases). CDR1 is SGHKS and CDR2 is YYEKEE in the germline V gene (reference sequence). The ends were cut back, 4 bases at V and 7 bases at J, with 12 bases in the middle. The CDR3 contains 13 residues. As DNA, the CDR3 is TGTGCCAGCAGCCAGGACAGCCGGCAGCCCCAGCATTTT. It yields the protein CASSQDSRQPQHF.

This clone occurred a few times. The chain couples TRBV12-2 to TRBJ1-1; the D call in the table, TRBD1, was not verified against the DNA. TRBV12-2 is listed as a pseudogene. The CDR3 has 17 residues. This CDR3 reads CASRPGRRVPPPNEAFF. CDR3 nucleotides: TGTGCAAGTCGCCCCGGTCGCAGGGTACCGCCACCAAACGAAGCTTTCTTT.

The rearrangement links TRBV6-1 to TRBJ1-5; D uncertain. The germline gives CDR1 MNHNS, CDR2 SASEGT. V was trimmed by 2 bases and J by 7 bases, leaving 9 bases between them. The CDR3 length is 13 residues. CDR3 loop: CASSETQVQPQHF. The CDR3 nucleotides are TGTGCCAGCAGTGAAACTCAGGTACAGCCCCAGCATTTT.

The chain recombines TRBV9 with TRBJ1-1; TRBD1 might be the D (6 bases). The germline V gene encodes CDR1 SGDLS and CDR2 YYNGEE. V lost 3 bases, J lost 5 bases, and 11 bases lay in between. The CDR3 covers 13 residues. CDR3 bases: TGTGCCAGCAGCGACAGAGGGGGAACTGAAGCTTTCTTT. It codes for CASSDRGGTEAFF.

V usage is TRBV18 and J usage is TRBJ1-1; D ambiguous. The ends were cut back, 2 bases at V and 2 bases at J, with 12 bases in the middle. The CDR3 runs to 15 residues. Germline CDR1 is KGHSH and CDR2 is LQKENI. CDR3 coding DNA: TGTGCCAGCTCACCATACGACGGAGGCAACACTGAAGCTTTCTTT. Amino acids: CASSPYDGGNTEAFF.

The chain joins TRBV4-1 to TRBJ1-1; D gene unclear. CDR3 length: 15 amino acids. Germline V gene sequence: CDR1 MGHRA, CDR2 YSYEKL. The germline V and J ends were trimmed by 2 bases and 11 bases, with 21 bases remaining between them. CDR3: CASSQPLRPGGEAFF. The CDR3 coding sequence is TGCGCCAGCAGCCAACCCCTCCGACCGGGCGGGGAGGCTTTCTTT.

This chain's CDR3 is CASSYSLGQGNTEAFF. The DNA for the CDR3 is TGTGCCAGCAGTTACTCGTTGGGACAGGGGAACACTGAAGCTTTCTTT. The chain links TRBV6-5 to TRBJ1-1; 9 nucleotides agree with TRBD1. V shed 0 bases, J shed 1 base, and the junction held 3 bases outside the gene matches. CDR1 is MNHEY and CDR2 is SVGAGI in the germline V gene. The CDR3 runs 16 residues.

J is TRBJ1-2 and V is TRBV7-2, with TRBD1 matching over 7 bases. Trimming removed 5 bases from V and 4 bases from J; junction bases left unmatched: 7. The CDR3 runs 14 residues. Per the germline V gene, CDR1 is SGHTA and CDR2 is FQGNSA. CDR3 nucleotide sequence: TGTGCCAGCAGCAGAGGGACAGTCCCCTATGGCTACACCTTC. It translates to CASSRGTVPYGYTF.

The chain employs TRBV19 and TRBJ2-3; 8 bases agree with TRBD2. After removal of 7 bases from V and 1 base from J, the junction contained 4 bases not matched to a gene. This CDR3 spans 14 amino acids. CDR1 LNHDA and CDR2 SQIVND come from the germline V gene (reference sequence). CDR3 protein: CASKEAGGTDTQYF. For the CDR3, the DNA is TGTGCCAGTAAGGAAGCGGGGGGCACAGATACGCAGTATTTT.

This chain uses TRBV3-1 (or the pseudogene TRBV3-2) with TRBJ1-1, with D perhaps TRBD1 (5 bases). The CDR3 extends over 12 amino acids. Germline values: CDR1 LGHDT, CDR2 YNNKEL (reference sequence). V was trimmed by 4 bases and J by 3 bases, leaving 6 bases between them. Here the CDR3 reads CASSRGDTEAFF. The CDR3, as DNA: TGTGCCAGCAGCCGGGGGGACACTGAAGCTTTCTTT.

The rearrangement uses TRBV28 and TRBJ1-1, with 11 nucleotides matching TRBD1. This CDR3 has 14 amino acids. V shed 5 bases, J shed 6 bases, and the junction held 5 bases outside the gene matches. CDR1 is MDHEN, CDR2 SYDVKM, per germline. The CDR3: CASSPGQGASEAFF. CDR3 sequence (DNA): TGTGCCAGCAGTCCCGGACAGGGGGCTTCTGAAGCTTTCTTT.

The gene calls are TRBV19 and TRBJ1-6; TRBD1 agrees at 7 bases. After removal of 10 bases from V and 7 bases from J, the junction contained 10 bases not matched to a gene. CDR3 length equals 14 residues. In germline, CDR1 is LNHDA, CDR2 SQIVND (reference sequence). This CDR3 is CATRGQVGNSPLHF. DNA of the CDR3: TGTGCCACTCGAGGACAGGTGGGGAATTCACCCCTCCACTTT.

This clone was picked up one time. The genes are TRBV19 and TRBJ1-2; D remains ambiguous. This CDR3 contains 13 residues. The V end lost 7 bases, the J end lost 7 bases, and 16 bases lay between the germline ends. Germline V gene data show CDR1 as LNHDA and CDR2 as SQIVND (reference sequence). The CDR3 protein is CASKEVGAAGYTF. The CDR3 nucleotides read TGTGCCAGTAAGGAGGTGGGTGCGGCTGGCTACACCTTC.

The J gene is TRBJ1-6, the V gene TRBV5-1; possibly TRBD1 for D (6 bases). The V and J ends lost 2 bases and 8 bases respectively, with 20 bases between them. The length of the CDR3 is 17 residues. The germline V gene encodes CDR1 SGHRS and CDR2 YFSETQ. CDR3 DNA sequence: TGCGCCAGCAGCTTAAGGTCCAGGGGTACCTCGGATTCACCCCTCCACTTT. Translated, it gives CASSLRSRGTSDSPLHF.

The rearrangement joins TRBV5-1 to TRBJ1-1; TRBD1 agrees at 8 bases. The CDR3 contains 15 residues. Germline values: CDR1 SGHRS, CDR2 YFSETQ. The ends lost 4 bases at V and 2 bases at J; junction bases unmatched: 7. CDR3 DNA sequence: TGCGCCAGCAGCCTAGGACAGGGTTTAAACACTGAAGCTTTCTTT. This codes for CASSLGQGLNTEAFF.

The chain recombines TRBV2 with TRBJ1-5; 9 positions match TRBD1. This CDR3 region has 17 residues. After removal of 6 bases from V and 4 bases from J, the junction contained 13 bases not matched to a gene. CDR1 SNHLY and CDR2 FYNNEI come from the germline V gene. The CDR3 region is CASSGTGTFFWNQPQHF. The DNA of the CDR3 is TGTGCCAGCAGCGGGACAGGGACTTTCTTTTGGAATCAGCCCCAGCATTTT.

This sequence joins TRBV6-6 and TRBJ1-3, with TRBD1 identical over 10 bases. Germline values: CDR1 MNHNY, CDR2 SVGAGI (reference sequence). The CDR3 consists of 15 residues. V dropped 4 bases and J dropped 5; count of bases not matched to a gene: 5. DNA for the CDR3: TGTGCCAGCAGTTCTCGACAGGGGGCAAGAAACACCATATATTTT. The encoded protein is CASSSRQGARNTIYF.

V usage is TRBV5-1 and J usage is TRBJ1-4; D is ambiguous. V lost 1 base and J lost 5, with 9 bases in between. CDR3 length: 14 amino acids. Looked up from germline, CDR1 is SGHRS and CDR2 is YFSETQ. As DNA, the CDR3 is TGCGCCAGCAGCTTGTATGGGCAAAATGAAAAACTGTTTTTT. The encoded protein is CASSLYGQNEKLFF.

This clone has only one observation. The chain has TRBV4-2 and TRBJ2-1; D possibly corresponds to TRBD2 (5 bases). CDR3 length equals 16 residues. Per germline, CDR1 LGHNA and CDR2 YNFKEQ. The V gene lost 1 base and the J gene lost 2 bases, with 12 bases spanning the gap. CDR3 DNA sequence: TGTGCCAGCAGCCAAGGGACGGCCGGGGCCTACAATGAGCAGTTCTTC. Amino acid sequence: CASSQGTAGAYNEQFF.

The chain is built from TRBV15 and TRBJ2-2; D is perhaps TRBD1 (6 bases). The CDR3 has 15 residues. V was trimmed by 4 bases and J by 2 bases, leaving 11 bases between them. Germline CDR1 and CDR2: LNHNV and YYDKDF (reference sequence). The CDR3 DNA is TGTGCCACCAGCATCGGGACATTCAACACCGGGGAGCTGTTTTTT. It encodes CATSIGTFNTGELFF.

The count of this clone is one. This rearrangement joins TRBV5-1 to TRBJ1-6; D is unclear. V lost 5 bases to trimming and J lost 8 bases, with 14 bases between them. The CDR3 covers 14 residues. The V gene's germline CDR1 is SGHRS and CDR2 YFSETQ. In nucleotides, the CDR3 is TGCGCCAGCAGGGTCGACATCGGGGATTCACCCCTCCACTTT. It specifies CASRVDIGDSPLHF.

This clone was found a few times. The genes are TRBV2 and TRBJ1-1; D gene ambiguous. The V end lost 5 bases, the J end lost 0 bases, and 10 bases lay between the germline ends. The CDR3 consists of 14 residues. The germline V gene encodes CDR1 SNHLY and CDR2 FYNNEI. The CDR3 region has the DNA TGTGCCAGCAGTCTTCAACAGATGAACACTGAAGCTTTCTTT. Its protein product is CASSLQQMNTEAFF.